This T cell receptor beta chain was sequenced in a study of blood T cell repertoires in COVID-19. Study in general: Samples taken during acute and convalescent COVID-19 were collected in the United States, Italy and Spain. PBMCs, B-cell-depleted T cells, or T cells provided the cDNA or gDNA that made up the material.

Per germline, CDR1 SNHLY and CDR2 FYNNEI. Trimming cost V 7 bases and J 0 bases, with 10 bases left between them. This CDR3 has 14 amino acids. Original analysis: From reference gene primer amplification, estimates of nucleated cell counts were derived. Assay: immunoSEQ multiplex PCR; the TCRdb copy retains only in-frame clones and omits some. V and J calls and clone size are given by that table; D and trimming were obtained from the DNA. This table has 190,000 or so clones, approximately 90% appearing once. The material sequenced was peripheral blood. The rearrangement links TRBV2 to TRBJ1-5, with D uncertain. The source is a woman in her 30s with acute or convalescent COVID-19. CDR3 in amino acids: CASNIAGSNQPQHF. CDR3 DNA: TGTGCCAGCAACATAGCGGGTAGCAATCAGCCCCAGCATTTT.